This is a list of T cell receptor beta chains from one sample in a study of tumor-infiltrating lymphocytes in primary liver carcinoma. TCRdb reprocessed the multiplex PCR reads with MiXCR, giving one entry per CDR3 protein. Here the sample spans 90,000 to 150,000 distinct CDR3 sequences, under 70% being singletons. The specimen was tumor-adjacent normal liver tissue. The origin of the receptors is a woman aged 60 to 75 with primary liver carcinoma and hepatitis B virus infection. The CDR3 runs from the conserved cysteine through the conserved F or W. A D gene is named only where the DNA matches it firmly. Some rows have no size entry. The others give once, few or many, or a class for an expanded clone.

13 . TRBJ1-2 . TRBV29-1 TGCAGCGTTGAAATAGGGTTGGGCTGTGGCTACACCTTC CSVEIGLGCGYTF
16 . TRBJ1-5 . TRBV11-2 TGTGCCGGCTGCTTAATATTGGCGGGGGACACAGATACGCAGCATTTT CAGCLILAGDTDTQHF
14 TRBD2 TRBJ2-7 many TRBV12-3/TRBV12-4 TGTGCCAGCAGGACACAAGGGGAGGGATACGAGCAGTACTTC CASRTQGEGYEQYF
14 TRBD2 TRBJ2-3 . TRBV10-2 TGCACCAGCGAACCTAGCGGCGGCACAGATACGCAGTATTTT CTSEPSGGTDTQYF
17 TRBD2 TRBJ2-3 . TRBV29-1 TGCAGCGTTGAGGGTTGGCCAGCGGGAAGCAACACAGATACGCAGTATTTT CSVEGWPAGSNTDTQYF
18 TRBD1 TRBJ1-1 . TRBV4-1 TGCGCCAGCAGCCTTTCCCCGGGACAGGGGCGACTGAACATTGAAGCTTTCTTT CASSLSPGQGRLNIEAFF
16 TRBD2 TRBJ2-1 few TRBV29-1 TGCAGCGTTGCCCCTGGACTAGCGGGAGAATACAATGAGCAGTTCTTC CSVAPGLAGEYNEQFF
17 TRBD2 TRBJ2-3 medium-sized TRBV11-2 TGTGCCAGCAGCTTAGATCGACTAGCGGGCTTTTTTGATACGCAGTATTTT CASSLDRLAGFFDTQYF
13 . TRBJ1-1 many TRBV6-6 TGTGCCAGCATTCACGGGGTGAACACTGAAGCTTTCTTT CASIHGVNTEAFF
20 TRBD2 TRBJ2-5 many TRBV4-2 TGTGCCAGCAGCCAAGATACGGCTAGCGGGAGGGCCGTTCCCGGGGAGACCCAGTACTTC CASSQDTASGRAVPGETQYF
18 TRBD2 TRBJ2-6 many TRBV12-3/TRBV12-4 TGTGCCAGCAGTCTCACTAGCGGGATCTTCTCTGGGGCCAACGTCCTGACTTTC CASSLTSGIFSGANVLTF
16 TRBD2 TRBJ2-1 . TRBV28 TGTGCCAGCAGTTCCCTGACGGGAGGGGTCTACAATGAGCAGTTCTTC CASSSLTGGVYNEQFF
14 TRBD2 TRBJ2-7 . TRBV6-1 TGTGCAAGCAGTGGGGGGGATTTCTCCTACGAGCAGTACTTC CASSGGDFSYEQYF
18 . TRBJ1-5 . TRBV19 TGTGCCAGTAGGTCTTTCCGGGCGACAGAATATAGCAATCAGCCTCAGCATTTT CASRSFRATEYSNQPQHF
19 TRBD2 TRBJ2-1 . TRBV11-1 TGTGTCAGCAGCCCTCCCCCTGCTAGCGGATTTAGCTCCTACAATGAGCAGTTCTTC CVSSPPPASGFSSYNEQFF
11 . TRBJ1-2 . TRBV5-4 TGTGCCAGCAACCCCGGGGATGGCTGCAACTTC CASNPGDGCNF
17 TRBD2 TRBJ2-2 many TRBV12-3/TRBV12-4 TGTGCCAGCACCGCGGGAGGGCCAAGTACCCACACCGGGGAGCTGTTTTTT CASTAGGPSTHTGELFF
15 . TRBJ1-3 many TRBV4-1 TGCGCCAGCAGCCAAGCGGGAGGCTTCGGAAACACCATATATTTT CASSQAGGFGNTIYF
15 . TRBJ1-2 . TRBV11-2 TGTGTCAGCAGCTTTAGGGAAGAGGGCGGCTATGGCTTCACCTTC CVSSFREEGGYGFTF
16 . TRBJ2-1 . TRBV7-8 TGTGCCAGCAGCGCTGCCCCTAGTGGGGCTTACAATGAGCAGTCCTTC CASSAAPSGAYNEQSF
13 TRBD1 TRBJ2-1 . TRBV6-6 TGTGCCAACAGTTCAGGGACAGGGGGCGAGCAATTCTTC CANSSGTGGEQFF
18 TRBD2 TRBJ2-5 . TRBV28 TGTGTCAGCACCCCGAGGGTCGGCCTAGCGGGAGGTTCTGAGACCCAGTACTTC CVSTPRVGLAGGSETQYF
14 . TRBJ2-1 many TRBV28 TGTGCCAGCGGATTGACGAGCTCCTACAATGAGCAGTTCTTC CASGLTSSYNEQFF
12 TRBD1 TRBJ1-2 . TRBV29-1 TGCAGCGTTGTCCACAGGGGCTATGGCTATACCTTC CSVVHRGYGYTF
10 . TRBJ1-2 many TRBV28 TGTGCCAGCAGTTCCCCTGGCTACACCTTC CASSSPGYTF
17 . TRBJ2-2 few TRBV28 TGTGCCAGCAGTTTATGGCGCGGGCGGGCGAACACCGGGGAGCTGTTTTTT CASSLWRGRANTGELFF
14 TRBD2 TRBJ2-5 medium-sized TRBV29-1 TGCAGCGTTGAGGGGACTAGCGGGAGGGAGACCCAGTACTTC CSVEGTSGRETQYF
13 . TRBJ1-1 . TRBV25-1 TGTGCCAGCAGTGACACACAAACGGTGCGGGCTTTCTTT CASSDTQTVRAFF
16 TRBD2 TRBJ2-1 many TRBV4-1 TGCGCCAGCAGCCAAGAAGCAGCGGGGGTTTACAATGAGCAGTTCTTC CASSQEAAGVYNEQFF
14 TRBD1 TRBJ2-7 many TRBV7-9 TGTGCCAGCAGCCCGGGACAGGGGGCATACGAGCAGTACTTC CASSPGQGAYEQYF
15 . TRBJ2-1 . TRBV28 TGTGCCAACAGTTCCCTAGCGAGATTGGGCAATGAGCAGTTCTTC CANSSLARLGNEQFF
13 TRBD1 TRBJ1-2 many TRBV10-2 TGCGCCAGCACTACGGGACAGGGGCGCGGCTACACCTTC CASTTGQGRGYTF
15 . TRBJ2-1 . TRBV11-2 TGTGCCAGCAGCCCACACCTAGGACGGGACAATGAGCAGTTCTTC CASSPHLGRDNEQFF
17 . TRBJ1-2 . TRBV11-2 TGTACCAGCAGCTTGGATCCGATCAGGGCACTGCGCTATGGCTACACCTTC CTSSLDPIRALRYGYTF
14 . TRBJ2-7 . TRBV28 TGTGCCAGCAGTTTCCCCGGGCCTTCCTACGAGCAGTACTTC CASSFPGPSYEQYF
15 . TRBJ2-3 . TRBV5-1 TGCGCCAGCAGTAGATTAGCCAATAGCACAGATACGCAGTATTTT CASSRLANSTDTQYF
15 TRBD1 TRBJ2-7 once TRBV5-6 TGTGCCATCACAGTCCAGACAGGGGGCCGCTACGAGCAGTACTTC CAITVQTGGRYEQYF
18 . TRBJ2-5 . TRBV29-1 TGCAGCGTTGAGTCGGCGACGGAAGGACTACTGGTCCGGGAGACCCAGTACTTC CSVESATEGLLVRETQYF
14 . TRBJ2-1 . TRBV11-2 TGTGCCAGCAGTCCGGACTCCAGGTATATGGAGCTGTTCTTC CASSPDSRYMELFF
17 . TRBJ1-5 . TRBV11-2 TGTGCCGGCAGCTTAGACCCATCGGGGGCTGAGAGTCAGCCCCAGCATTTT CAGSLDPSGAESQPQHF
17 . TRBJ2-6 . TRBV6-5 . CASSVRVWGSGANALTF
12 TRBD1 TRBJ1-2 . TRBV29-1 TGCAGCATTGGGGACAGGGGATATGGCTACGCCTTC CSIGDRGYGYAF
15 TRBD2 TRBJ2-3 many TRBV29-1 TGCAGCGTTGCGACTAGCGGGAGTGGGGCAGATACGCAGTATTTT CSVATSGSGADTQYF
16 TRBD2 TRBJ2-3 . TRBV11-2 TGTGCCAGCAGCCATGGACTAGTCTCTAGCACAGATACGCAGTATTTT CASSHGLVSSTDTQYF
14 TRBD1 TRBJ1-2 . TRBV20-1 TGCAGTGCTACCTCTGGGACAGAGAACTATGGCTACACCTTC CSATSGTENYGYTF
14 . TRBJ2-2 . TRBV6-6 TGTGCAAGCACCGTAATATCGAACACCGGGGAGCTGTTTTTT CASTVISNTGELFF
12 . TRBJ2-5 many TRBV29-1 TGCAGCGTCCCGACAGGACAAGAGGCCCAGTACTTC CSVPTGQEAQYF
14 . TRBJ1-2 few TRBV7-9 TGTGCCAGCAGCTTAAGTGCAGGTTCCGGTGGCTACACCTTC CASSLSAGSGGYTF
13 . TRBJ2-2 . TRBV6-1 TGTGCCAGCGGCACAGGGTACACCGGAAAGTTGTTTTTT CASGTGYTGKLFF
13 . TRBJ1-2 few TRBV29-1 TGCAGCGCTGAATCGCAGTCAGACTGTGGCTACACCTTC CSAESQSDCGYTF
18 . TRBJ2-7 . TRBV4-2 TGTGCCAGCAGCCAAGATCTGGGGTCCCGGGACTTGCGCTACGAGCAATACTTC CASSQDLGSRDLRYEQYF
17 . TRBJ2-3 . TRBV6-5 TGTGCCAGCAGTTACTCGACCCGGACAGTTGTTGTTTTTACGCAGTATTTT CASSYSTRTVVVFTQYF
13 . TRBJ2-5 . TRBV2 TGTGCCAGCAACCCCCTGTTTCAAGAGACCCAGTACTTC CASNPLFQETQYF
17 TRBD2 TRBJ2-1 . TRBV29-1 TGCATCGTTGTTTGGCTAGCGGGAGGCCTCCACTGCAATGAGCAGTTCTTC CIVVWLAGGLHCNEQFF
13 TRBD1 TRBJ1-2 . TRBV29-1 TGTAGCGTTGCGCAGGGGGCAGACGATGGCTACACCTTC CSVAQGADDGYTF
17 TRBD1 TRBJ2-7 once TRBV4-2 TGTGCCATCAGCCAAGATCCCTTGGGACAGGGTGGTTACGAGCGGTACTTC CAISQDPLGQGGYERYF
14 . TRBJ1-2 . TRBV29-1 TGCAGTTGTCCGAGAGAGGGCCATATCTATGGCTACACCTTC CSCPREGHIYGYTF
14 TRBD2 TRBJ2-3 . TRBV11-1 TGTGCCAGCGGTTTAAGGCAACGCGCGGGAGAGTCTCACTTT CASGLRQRAGESHF